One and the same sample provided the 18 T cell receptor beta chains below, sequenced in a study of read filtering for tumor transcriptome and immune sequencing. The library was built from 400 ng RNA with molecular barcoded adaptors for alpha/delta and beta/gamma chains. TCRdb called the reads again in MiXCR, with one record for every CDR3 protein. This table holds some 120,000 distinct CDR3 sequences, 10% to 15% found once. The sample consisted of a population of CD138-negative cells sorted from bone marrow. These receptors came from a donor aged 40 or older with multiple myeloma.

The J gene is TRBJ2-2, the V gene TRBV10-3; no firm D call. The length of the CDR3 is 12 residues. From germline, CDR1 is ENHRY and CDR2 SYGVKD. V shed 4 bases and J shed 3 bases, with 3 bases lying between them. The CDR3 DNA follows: TGTGCCATCAGTGGTCACACCGGGGAGCTGTTTTTT. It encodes CAISGHTGELFF.

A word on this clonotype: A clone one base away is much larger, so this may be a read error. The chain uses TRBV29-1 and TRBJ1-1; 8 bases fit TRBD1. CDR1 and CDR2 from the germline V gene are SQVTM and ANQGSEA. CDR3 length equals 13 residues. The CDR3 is CGARQGMNTEAFF. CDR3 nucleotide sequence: TGCGGCGCTCGACAGGGGATGAACACTGAAGCTTTCTTT.

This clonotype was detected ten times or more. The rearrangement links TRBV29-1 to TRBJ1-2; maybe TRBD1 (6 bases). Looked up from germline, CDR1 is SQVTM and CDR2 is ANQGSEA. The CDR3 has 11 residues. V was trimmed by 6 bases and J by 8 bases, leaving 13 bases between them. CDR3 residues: CSVEDRGGYTF. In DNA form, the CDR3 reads TGCAGCGTCGAGGACAGAGGCGGCTACACCTTC. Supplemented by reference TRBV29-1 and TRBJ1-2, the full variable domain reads SAVISQKPSRDICQRGTSLTIQCQVDSQVTMMFWYRQQPGQSLTLIATANQGSEATYESGFVIDKFPISRPNLTFSTLTVSNMSPEDSSIYLCSVEDRGGYTFGSGTRLTVV.

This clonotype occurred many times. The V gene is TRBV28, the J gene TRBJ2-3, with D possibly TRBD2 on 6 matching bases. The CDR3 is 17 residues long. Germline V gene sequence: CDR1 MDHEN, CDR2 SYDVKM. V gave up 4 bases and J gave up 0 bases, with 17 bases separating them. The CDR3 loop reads CASSSPLAATSTDTQYF. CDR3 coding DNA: TGTGCCAGCAGTTCCCCTTTAGCGGCTACTAGCACAGATACGCAGTATTTT.

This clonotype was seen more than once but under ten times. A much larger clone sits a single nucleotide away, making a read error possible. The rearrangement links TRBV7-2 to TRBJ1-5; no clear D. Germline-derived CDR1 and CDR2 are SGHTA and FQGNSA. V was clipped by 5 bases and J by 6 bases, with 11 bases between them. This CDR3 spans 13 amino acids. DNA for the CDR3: TGTGCCAGCAGCCCAACTCAGAGTCAGCCCCAGCATTTT. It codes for CASSPTQSQPQHF.

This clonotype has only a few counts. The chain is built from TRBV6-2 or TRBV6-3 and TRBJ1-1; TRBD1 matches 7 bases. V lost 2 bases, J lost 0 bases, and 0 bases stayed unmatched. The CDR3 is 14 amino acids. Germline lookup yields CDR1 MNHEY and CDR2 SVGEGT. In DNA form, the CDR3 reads TGTGCCAGCAGTTACGGACAGGTGAACACTGAAGCTTTCTTT. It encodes CASSYGQVNTEAFF.

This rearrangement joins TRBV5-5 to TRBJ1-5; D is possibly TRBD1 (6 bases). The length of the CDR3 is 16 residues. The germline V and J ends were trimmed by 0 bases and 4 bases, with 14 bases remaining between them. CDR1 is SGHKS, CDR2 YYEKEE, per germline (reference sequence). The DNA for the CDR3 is TGTGCCAGCAGCTTGGTTCCCGGGGGCGGAAATCAGCCCCAGCATTTT. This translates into CASSLVPGGGNQPQHF.

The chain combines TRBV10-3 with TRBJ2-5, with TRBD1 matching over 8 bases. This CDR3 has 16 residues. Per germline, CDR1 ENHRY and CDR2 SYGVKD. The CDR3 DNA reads TGTGCTTCACAGTCCGGGGACCGCGACAGGGGAGAGACCCAGTACTTC. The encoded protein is CASQSGDRDRGETQYF.

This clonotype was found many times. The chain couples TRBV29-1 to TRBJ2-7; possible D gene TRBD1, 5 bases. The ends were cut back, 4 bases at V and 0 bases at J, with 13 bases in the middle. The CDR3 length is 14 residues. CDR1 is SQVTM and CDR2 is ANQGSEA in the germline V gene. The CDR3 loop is CSVADNLSSYEQYF. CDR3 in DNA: TGCAGCGTTGCGGACAACCTCAGCTCCTACGAGCAGTACTTC.

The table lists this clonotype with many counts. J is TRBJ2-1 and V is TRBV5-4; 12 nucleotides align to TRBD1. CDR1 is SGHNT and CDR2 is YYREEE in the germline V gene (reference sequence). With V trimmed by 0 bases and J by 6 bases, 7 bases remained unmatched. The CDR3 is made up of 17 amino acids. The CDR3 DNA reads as TGTGCCAGCAGCTTGGGCCTCGGGACAGGGGGCTTCAATGAGCAGTTCTTC. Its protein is CASSLGLGTGGFNEQFF.

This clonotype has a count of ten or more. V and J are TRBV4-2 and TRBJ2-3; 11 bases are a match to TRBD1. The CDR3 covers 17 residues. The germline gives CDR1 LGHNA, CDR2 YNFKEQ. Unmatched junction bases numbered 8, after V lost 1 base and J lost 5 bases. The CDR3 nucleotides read TGTGCCAGCAGCCAAGCTGCCGGGACAGGGGGTGTAGATACGCAGTATTTT. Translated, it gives CASSQAAGTGGVDTQYF.

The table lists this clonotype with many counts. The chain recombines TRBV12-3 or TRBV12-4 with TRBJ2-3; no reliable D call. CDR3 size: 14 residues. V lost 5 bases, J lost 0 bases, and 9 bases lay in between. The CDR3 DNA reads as TGTGCCAGCAGTCGATCTGCTAGCACAGATACGCAGTATTTT. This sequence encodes CASSRSASTDTQYF.

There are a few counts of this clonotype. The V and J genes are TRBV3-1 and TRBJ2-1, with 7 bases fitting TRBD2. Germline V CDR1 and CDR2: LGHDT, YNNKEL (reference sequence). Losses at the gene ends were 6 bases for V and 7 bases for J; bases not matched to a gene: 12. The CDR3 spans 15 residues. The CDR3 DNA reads TGTGCCAGCAGTTCACCTGGCGAGCGGGGAAATGAGCAGTTCTTC. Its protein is CASSSPGERGNEQFF.

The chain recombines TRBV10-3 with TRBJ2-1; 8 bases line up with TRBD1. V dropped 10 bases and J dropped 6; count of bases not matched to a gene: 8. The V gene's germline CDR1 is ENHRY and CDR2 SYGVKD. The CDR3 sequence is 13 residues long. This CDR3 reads CATLDRDFNEQFF. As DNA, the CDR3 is TGTGCCACTCTGGACAGGGATTTCAATGAGCAGTTCTTC.

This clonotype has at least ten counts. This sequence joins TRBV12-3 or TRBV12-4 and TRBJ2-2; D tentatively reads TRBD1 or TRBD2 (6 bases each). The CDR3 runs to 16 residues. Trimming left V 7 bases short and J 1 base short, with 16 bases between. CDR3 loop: CASNARGRGNTGELFF. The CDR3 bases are TGTGCCAGCAACGCCCGGGGGCGGGGGAACACCGGGGAGCTGTTTTTT.

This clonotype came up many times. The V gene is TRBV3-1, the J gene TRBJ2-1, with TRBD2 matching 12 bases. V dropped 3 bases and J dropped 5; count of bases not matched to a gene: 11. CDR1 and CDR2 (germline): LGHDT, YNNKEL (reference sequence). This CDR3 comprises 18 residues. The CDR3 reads CASSQYTGLAGADNEQFF. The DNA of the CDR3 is TGTGCCAGCAGCCAGTATACGGGACTAGCGGGTGCTGACAATGAGCAGTTCTTC.

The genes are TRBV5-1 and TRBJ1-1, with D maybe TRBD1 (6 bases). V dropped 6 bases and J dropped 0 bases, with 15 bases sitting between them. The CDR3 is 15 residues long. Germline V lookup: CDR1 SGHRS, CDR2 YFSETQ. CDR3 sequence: CASNIGGGLNTEAFF. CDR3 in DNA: TGCGCCAGCAACATAGGGGGGGGCCTGAACACTGAAGCTTTCTTT. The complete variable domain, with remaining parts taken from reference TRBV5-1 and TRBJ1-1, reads KAGVTQTPRYLIKTRGQQVTLSCSPISGHRSVSWYQQTPGQGLQFLFEYFSETQRNKGNFPGRFSGRQFSNSRSEMNVSTLELGDSALYLCASNIGGGLNTEAFFGQGTRLTVV.

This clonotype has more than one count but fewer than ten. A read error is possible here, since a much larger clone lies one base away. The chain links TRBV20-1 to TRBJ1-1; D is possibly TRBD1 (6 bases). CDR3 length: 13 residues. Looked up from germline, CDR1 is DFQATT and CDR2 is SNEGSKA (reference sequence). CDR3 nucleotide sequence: TGCGGTGCTAGAGCTAACAGGGATAATCAAGCTTTCTTT. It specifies CGARANRDNQAFF.